This TCR beta chain is drawn from a study of human T cells and chemical hapten exposure. About the study: Epicutaneous patch tests delivered 0.01% DPC to the upper back, with evaluation at 6 days.

Time point meaning: patch test 1, 2 weeks after DPC sensitization. Treatment given: therapeutic diphenylcyclopropenone sensitization with weekly scalp DPC. The germline gives CDR1 LGHNA, CDR2 YSLEER. V lost 5 bases to trimming and J lost 3 bases; unmatched junction nucleotides: 9. This CDR3 has 16 residues. This clonotype was seen a few times. During construction of the library, unique molecular identifiers were attached to individual cDNA molecules for quantitative, reproducible TCR counting. In TCRdb, the RACE reads were re-called with MiXCR into one record per CDR3 protein. The sample contains 90,000 or so distinct CDR3 sequences, roughly a tenth of which appear only once.

The clonotype originates from a man between 40 and 49 years old with alopecia areata. Some clones in this sample may be carry-over from other donors' samples. The sample consisted of whole blood, taken in connection with sensitization to the hapten diphenylcyclopropenone (DPC). The chain carries TRBV4-3 and TRBJ2-1, with TRBD1 matching over 8 bases. In nucleotides, the CDR3 is TGCGCCAGCAGCTACGCGGGGACAGGTGACTACAATGAGCAGTTCTTC. Translating it yields CASSYAGTGDYNEQFF.